Reported below is one T cell receptor (beta chain). Deletions cut 8 bases from V and 4 bases from J, with 11 bases between. Germline V lookup: CDR1 SNHLY, CDR2 FYNNEI. The CDR3 consists of 13 residues. This entry is derived from a study of blood T cell repertoires in COVID-19. Across the study: Acute and convalescent COVID-19 specimens originated in the United States, Italy and Spain. PBMCs, B-cell-depleted T cells, or T cells were the source of the cDNA or gDNA that made up the material.

In the authors' methods: How many nucleated cells were present was estimated from reference gene primer amplification. Produced via immunoSEQ multiplex PCR; TCRdb's table is partial and in-frame only. V and J calls and clone size are as listed in that table; D and trimming were resolved from the DNA. In the table there are 120,000 or so clones, roughly 85% of which are singletons. Material for sequencing was peripheral blood. This sequence joins TRBV2 and TRBJ2-2; perhaps TRBD1 as D (6 bases). This sequence was found in an elderly woman with acute or convalescent COVID-19. In DNA form, the CDR3 reads TGTGCCAGCCGTCGAGGGGGCACCGGGGAGCTGTTTTTT. As protein: CASRRGGTGELFF.